This T cell receptor (beta chain) was identified in a study of control samples from healthy donors and cancer patients. The table came from immunoSEQ multiplex PCR; TCRdb's copy has only in-frame clones and leaves some out. The table has over 150,000 clones, approximately 96% seen once. CDR3 size: 13 residues. CDR1 MNHEY and CDR2 SVGAGI come from the germline V gene. Trimming removed 5 bases at V and 2 bases at J, with 9 bases between. This clone came up once. The chain is built from TRBV6-5 and TRBJ1-1; D gene ambiguous. The origin of this receptor is a woman aged 25 to 45 in good health. The sample was blood. The CDR3 nucleotides read TGTGCCAGCAGTCGTGAACGTAACACTGAAGCTTTCTTT. Translated, it gives CASSRERNTEAFF.